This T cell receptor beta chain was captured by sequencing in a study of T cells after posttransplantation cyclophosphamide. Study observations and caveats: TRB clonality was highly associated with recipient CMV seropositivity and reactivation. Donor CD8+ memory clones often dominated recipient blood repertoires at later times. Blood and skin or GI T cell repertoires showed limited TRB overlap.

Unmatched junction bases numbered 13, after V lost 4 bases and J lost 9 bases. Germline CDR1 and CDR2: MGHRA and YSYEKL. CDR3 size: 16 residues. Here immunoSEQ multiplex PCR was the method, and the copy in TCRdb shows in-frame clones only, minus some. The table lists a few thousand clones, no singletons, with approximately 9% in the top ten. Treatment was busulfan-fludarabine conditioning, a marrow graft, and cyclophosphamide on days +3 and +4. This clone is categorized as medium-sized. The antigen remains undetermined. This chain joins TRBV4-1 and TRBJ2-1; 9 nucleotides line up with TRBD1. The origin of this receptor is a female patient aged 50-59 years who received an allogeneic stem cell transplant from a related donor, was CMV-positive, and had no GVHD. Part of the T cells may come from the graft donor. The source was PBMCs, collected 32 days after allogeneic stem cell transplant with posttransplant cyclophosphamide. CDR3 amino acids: CASSPSAGTGYGEQFF. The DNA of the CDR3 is TGCGCCAGCAGCCCTTCGGCCGGGACAGGGTACGGTGAGCAGTTCTTC.